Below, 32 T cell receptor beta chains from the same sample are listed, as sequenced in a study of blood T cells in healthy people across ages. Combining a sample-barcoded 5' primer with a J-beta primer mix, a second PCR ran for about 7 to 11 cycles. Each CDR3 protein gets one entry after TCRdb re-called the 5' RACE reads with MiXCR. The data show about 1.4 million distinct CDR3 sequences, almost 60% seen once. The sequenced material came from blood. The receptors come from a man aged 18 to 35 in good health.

The CDR3 DNA reads TGTGCCAGCAGGAGGGCCCAGGGGCTGGCGGACTATGGCTACACCTTC. Its protein product is CASRRAQGLADYGYTF. The rearrangement links TRBV6-5 to TRBJ1-2; possibly TRBD1 for D (6 bases). Deletions cut 6 bases from V and 3 bases from J, with 20 bases between. Germline V gene data show CDR1 as MNHEY and CDR2 as SVGAGI. CDR3 length: 16 residues.

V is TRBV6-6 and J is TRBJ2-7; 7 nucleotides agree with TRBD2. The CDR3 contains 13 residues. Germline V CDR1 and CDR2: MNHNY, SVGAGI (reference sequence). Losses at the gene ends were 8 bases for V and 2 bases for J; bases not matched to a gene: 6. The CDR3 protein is CASGGGSPYEQYF. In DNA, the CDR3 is TGTGCCAGCGGCGGGGGTTCCCCCTACGAGCAGTACTTC.

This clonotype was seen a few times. Here the CDR3 reads CASSDARGGTDTQYF. Written as DNA, the CDR3 is TGTGCCAGCAGTGACGCGCGGGGGGGCACAGATACGCAGTATTTT. The chain carries TRBV6-4 and TRBJ2-3; 8 nucleotides agree with TRBD2. The CDR3 has 15 residues. The junction had 2 bases not matched to a gene; V was cut back by 2 bases and J by 1 base. Looked up from germline, CDR1 is MRHNA and CDR2 is SNTAGT.

This chain's CDR3 is CASSYSLQRGGRDTGELFF. The CDR3 nucleotides read TGTGCCAGCAGTTACTCGCTTCAGCGGGGGGGCCGCGACACCGGGGAGCTGTTTTTT. V and J are TRBV6-5 and TRBJ2-2; TRBD2 matches 10 bases. Per the germline V gene, CDR1 is MNHEY and CDR2 is SVGAGI. Unmatched junction bases numbered 10, after V lost 0 bases and J lost 3 bases. The CDR3 length is 19 residues.

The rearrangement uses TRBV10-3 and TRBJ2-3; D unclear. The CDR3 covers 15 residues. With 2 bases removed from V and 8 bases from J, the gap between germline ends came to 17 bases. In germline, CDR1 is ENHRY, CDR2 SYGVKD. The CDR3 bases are TGTGCCATCAGTGAGCCCCTCACCCTGACCGGTACGCAGTATTTT. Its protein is CAISEPLTLTGTQYF.

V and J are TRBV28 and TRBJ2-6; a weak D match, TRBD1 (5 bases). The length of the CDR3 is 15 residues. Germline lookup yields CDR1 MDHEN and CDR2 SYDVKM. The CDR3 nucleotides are TGTGCTCTCAACGCAGGGAAATCTGGGGCCAACGTCCTGACTTTC. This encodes CALNAGKSGANVLTF.

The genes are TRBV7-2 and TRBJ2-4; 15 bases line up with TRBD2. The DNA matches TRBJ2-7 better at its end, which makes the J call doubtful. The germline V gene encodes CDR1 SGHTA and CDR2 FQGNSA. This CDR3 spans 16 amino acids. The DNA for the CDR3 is TGTGCCAGCAGCCCCGGACTAGCGGGGGGGTTCTACGAGCAGTACTTC. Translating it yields CASSPGLAGGFYEQYF.

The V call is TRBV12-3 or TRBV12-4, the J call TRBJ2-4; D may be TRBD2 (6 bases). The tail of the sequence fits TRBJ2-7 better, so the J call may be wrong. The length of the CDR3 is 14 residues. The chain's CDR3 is CASSPGRAGYEQYF. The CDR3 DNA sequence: TGTGCCAGCAGCCCGGGCAGGGCGGGGTACGAGCAGTACTTC.

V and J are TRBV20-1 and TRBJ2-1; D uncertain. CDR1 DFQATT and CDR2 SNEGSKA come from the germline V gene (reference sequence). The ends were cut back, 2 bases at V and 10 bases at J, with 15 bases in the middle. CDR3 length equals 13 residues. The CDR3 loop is CSARLPGSREQFF. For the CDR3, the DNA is TGCAGTGCTAGACTCCCGGGCTCGAGGGAGCAGTTCTTC.

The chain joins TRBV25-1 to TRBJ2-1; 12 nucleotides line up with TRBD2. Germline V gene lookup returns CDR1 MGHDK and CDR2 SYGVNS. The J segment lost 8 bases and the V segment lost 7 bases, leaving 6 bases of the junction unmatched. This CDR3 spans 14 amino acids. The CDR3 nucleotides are TGTGCCAGCAATGGACTAGCGGGGTCGCATGAGCAGTTCTTC. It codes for CASNGLAGSHEQFF.

The CDR3 is CASSLLRQPQETQYF. CDR3 in DNA: TGTGCCAGCAGCCTCCTCAGACAGCCGCAAGAGACCCAGTACTTC. The V and J genes are TRBV2 and TRBJ2-5, with D possibly TRBD1 on 5 matching bases. Germline V lookup: CDR1 SNHLY, CDR2 FYNNEI. The CDR3 runs to 15 residues. Between the trimmed V and J ends, which lost 6 bases and 2 bases, there was a span of 16 bases.

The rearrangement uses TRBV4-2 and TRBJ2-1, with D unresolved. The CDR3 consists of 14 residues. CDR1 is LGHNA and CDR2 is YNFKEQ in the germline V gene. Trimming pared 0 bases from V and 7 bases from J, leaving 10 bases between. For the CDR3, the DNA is TGTGCCAGCAGCCAAGATCCTAGTAGTAATGAGCAGTTCTTC. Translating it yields CASSQDPSSNEQFF.

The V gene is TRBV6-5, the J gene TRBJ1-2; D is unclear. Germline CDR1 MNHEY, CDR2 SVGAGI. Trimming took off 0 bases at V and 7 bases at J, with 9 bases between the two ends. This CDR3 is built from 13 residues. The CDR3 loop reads CASSYSSQSGYTF. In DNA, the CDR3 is TGTGCCAGCAGTTACTCGAGTCAATCTGGCTACACCTTC.

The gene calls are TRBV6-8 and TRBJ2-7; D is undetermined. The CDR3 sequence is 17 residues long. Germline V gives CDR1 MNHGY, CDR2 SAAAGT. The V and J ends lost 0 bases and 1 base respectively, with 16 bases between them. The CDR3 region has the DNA TGTGCCAGCAGTTACTCGATAGGAAACAAGGTTTCCTACGAGCAGTACTTC. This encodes CASSYSIGNKVSYEQYF.

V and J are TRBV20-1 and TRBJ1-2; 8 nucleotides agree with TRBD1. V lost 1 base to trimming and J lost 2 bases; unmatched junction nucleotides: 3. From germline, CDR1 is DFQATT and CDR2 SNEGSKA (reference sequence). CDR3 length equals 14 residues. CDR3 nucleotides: TGCAGTGCTAGAGTGAGGGACAGGAACTATGGCTACACCTTC. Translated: CSARVRDRNYGYTF.

The CDR3 DNA is TGTGCCAGCAGCGCCGCAAGAGGCACTGAAGCTTTCTTT. This gives the protein CASSAARGTEAFF. The chain combines TRBV9 with TRBJ1-1; D is ambiguous. V lost 3 bases and J 4 bases, leaving 10 bases between the germline ends. Germline CDR1 reads SGDLS; CDR2 reads YYNGEE. This CDR3 is built from 13 residues.

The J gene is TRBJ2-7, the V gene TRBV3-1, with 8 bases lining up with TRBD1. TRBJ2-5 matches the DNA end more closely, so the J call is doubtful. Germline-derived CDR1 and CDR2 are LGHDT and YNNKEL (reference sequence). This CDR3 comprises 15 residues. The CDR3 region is CASSQRTGRGETQYF. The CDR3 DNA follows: TGTGCCAGCAGCCAAAGGACAGGGAGAGGAGAGACCCAGTACTTC.

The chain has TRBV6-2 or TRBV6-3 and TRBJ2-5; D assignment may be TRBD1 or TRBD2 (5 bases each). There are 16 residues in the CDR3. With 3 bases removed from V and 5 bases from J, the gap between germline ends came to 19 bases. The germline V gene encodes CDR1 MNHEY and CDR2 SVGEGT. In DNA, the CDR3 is TGTGCCAGCAGTTATCCCAACGGGACCTCCGGGGAGACCCAGTACTTC. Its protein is CASSYPNGTSGETQYF.

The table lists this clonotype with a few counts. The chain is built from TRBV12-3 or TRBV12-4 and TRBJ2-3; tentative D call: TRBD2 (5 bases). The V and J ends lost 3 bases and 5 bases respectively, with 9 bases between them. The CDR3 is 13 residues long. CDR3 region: CASSFLEGDTQYF. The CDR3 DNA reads TGTGCCAGCAGTTTTCTAGAGGGAGATACGCAGTATTTT.

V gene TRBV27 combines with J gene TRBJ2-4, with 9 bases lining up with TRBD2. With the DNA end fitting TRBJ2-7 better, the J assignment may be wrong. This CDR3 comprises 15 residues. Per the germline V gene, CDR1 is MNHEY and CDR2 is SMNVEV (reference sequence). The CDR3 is CASSLSAGGLGEQYF. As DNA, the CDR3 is TGTGCCAGCAGTTTGTCGGCGGGAGGGCTTGGCGAGCAGTACTTC.

CDR3 in DNA: TGCAGCGTTTGGACTAGCGGGGACCCAAACAATGAGCAGTTCTTC. Translation gives CSVWTSGDPNNEQFF. V usage is TRBV29-1 and J usage is TRBJ2-1; TRBD2 agrees at 12 bases. CDR3 length: 15 residues. From germline, CDR1 is SQVTM and CDR2 ANQGSEA. V shed 5 bases, J shed 5 bases, and the junction held 7 bases outside the gene matches.

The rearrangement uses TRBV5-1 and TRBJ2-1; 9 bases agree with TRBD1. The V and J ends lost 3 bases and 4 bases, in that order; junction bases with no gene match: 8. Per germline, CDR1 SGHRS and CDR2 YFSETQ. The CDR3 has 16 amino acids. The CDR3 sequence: CASSSGTGILYNEQFF. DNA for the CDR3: TGCGCCAGCAGCTCCGGGACAGGGATTTTGTACAATGAGCAGTTCTTC. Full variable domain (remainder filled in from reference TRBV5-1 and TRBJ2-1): KAGVTQTPRYLIKTRGQQVTLSCSPISGHRSVSWYQQTPGQGLQFLFEYFSETQRNKGNFPGRFSGRQFSNSRSEMNVSTLELGDSALYLCASSSGTGILYNEQFFGPGTRLTVL.

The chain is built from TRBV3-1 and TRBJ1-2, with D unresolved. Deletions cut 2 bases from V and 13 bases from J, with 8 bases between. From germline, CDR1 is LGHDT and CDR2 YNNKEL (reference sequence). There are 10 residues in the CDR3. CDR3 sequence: CASSQSGVTF. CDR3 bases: TGTGCCAGCAGCCAAAGCGGGGTCACCTTC.

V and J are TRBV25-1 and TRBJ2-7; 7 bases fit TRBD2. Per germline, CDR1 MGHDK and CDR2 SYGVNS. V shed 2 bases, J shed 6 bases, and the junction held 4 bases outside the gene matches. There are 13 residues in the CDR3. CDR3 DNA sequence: TGTGCCAGCAGTGAAGGGACTACCACCGAGCAGTACTTC. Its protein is CASSEGTTTEQYF.

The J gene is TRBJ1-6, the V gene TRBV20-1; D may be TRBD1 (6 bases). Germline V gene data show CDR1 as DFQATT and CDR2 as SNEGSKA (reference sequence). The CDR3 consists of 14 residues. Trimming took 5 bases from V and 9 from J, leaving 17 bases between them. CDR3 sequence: CSASLAQGSSPLHF. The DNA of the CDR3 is TGCAGTGCTTCCCTGGCCCAGGGGAGTTCACCCCTCCACTTT.

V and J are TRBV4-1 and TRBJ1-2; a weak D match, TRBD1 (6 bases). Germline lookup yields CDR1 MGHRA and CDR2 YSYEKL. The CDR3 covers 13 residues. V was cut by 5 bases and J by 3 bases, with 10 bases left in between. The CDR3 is CASSKGVYYGYTF. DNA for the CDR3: TGCGCCAGCAGCAAGGGGGTGTACTATGGCTACACCTTC.

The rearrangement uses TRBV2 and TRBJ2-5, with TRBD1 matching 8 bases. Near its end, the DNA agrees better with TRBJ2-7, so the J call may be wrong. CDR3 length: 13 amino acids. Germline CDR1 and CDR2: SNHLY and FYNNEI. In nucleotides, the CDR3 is TGTGCCAGCACGACAGGGGCATCCTACGAGCAGTACTTC. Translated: CASTTGASYEQYF.

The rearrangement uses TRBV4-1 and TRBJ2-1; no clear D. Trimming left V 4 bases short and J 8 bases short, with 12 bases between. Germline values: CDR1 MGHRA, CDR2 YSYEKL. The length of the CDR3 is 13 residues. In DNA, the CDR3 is TGCGCCAGCAGCCCCCGGCAACCGTATGAGCAGTTCTTC. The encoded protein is CASSPRQPYEQFF.

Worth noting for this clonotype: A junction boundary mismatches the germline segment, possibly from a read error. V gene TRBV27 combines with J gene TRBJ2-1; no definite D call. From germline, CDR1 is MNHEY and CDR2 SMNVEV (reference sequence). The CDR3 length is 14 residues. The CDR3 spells CAGSLVTPGNEQFF. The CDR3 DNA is TGCGCCGGCAGTTTAGTAACCCCTGGGAATGAGCAGTTCTTC.

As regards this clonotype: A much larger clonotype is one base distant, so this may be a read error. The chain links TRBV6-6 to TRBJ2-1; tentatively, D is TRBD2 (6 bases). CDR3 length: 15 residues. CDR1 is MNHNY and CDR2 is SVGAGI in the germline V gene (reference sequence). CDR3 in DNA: TGTGCCAGCAGTTACGGGGGGAGCTCCTACAATGGGCAGTTCTTC. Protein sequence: CASSYGGSSYNGQFF.

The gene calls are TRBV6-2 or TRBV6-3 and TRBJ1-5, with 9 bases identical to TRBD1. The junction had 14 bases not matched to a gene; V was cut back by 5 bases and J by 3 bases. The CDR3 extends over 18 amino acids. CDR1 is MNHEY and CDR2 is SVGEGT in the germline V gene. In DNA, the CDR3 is TGTGCCAGCAGTCCCGGACAGGGGAGAGGATATACCAATCAGCCCCAGCATTTT. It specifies CASSPGQGRGYTNQPQHF.

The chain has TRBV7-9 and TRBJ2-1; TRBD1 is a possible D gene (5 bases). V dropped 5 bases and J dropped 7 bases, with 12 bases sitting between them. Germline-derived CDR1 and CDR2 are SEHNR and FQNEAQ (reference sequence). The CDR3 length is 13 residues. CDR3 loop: CASSPKRGNEQFF. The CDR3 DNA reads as TGTGCCAGCAGCCCAAAAAGGGGAAATGAGCAGTTCTTC.